A selection of T cell receptor beta chains follows, all from one sample in a study of identifying expanded T cells in peripheral blood. Clones were sequenced by immunoSEQ multiplex PCR, and TCRdb holds only the in-frame ones, with some missing. The top ten hold 2.8% of the sample, which has around 85,000 clones, approximately 90% seen once. The sequencing sample was made of blood. The receptors stem from a person aged 18-70 years in good health. Both conserved end residues are part of each CDR3. A D gene is named only where the DNA matches it firmly. Rows may omit the clone size; those that give it use once, few, many or a size class.

abundance: once; v_gene: TRBV6-6; j_gene: TRBJ1-6; d_gene: TRBD1; CDR3nt: TGTGCCAGCAATCTCGGGACAGATAATTCACCCCTCCACTTT; CDR3aa: CASNLGTDNSPLHF
abundance: .; v_gene: TRBV29-1; j_gene: TRBJ1-2; d_gene: .; CDR3nt: TGCAGCGTTGAGGTGTCAGGGGACGGTGGCTACACCTTC; CDR3aa: CSVEVSGDGGYTF
abundance: .; v_gene: TRBV10-2; j_gene: TRBJ2-3; d_gene: .; CDR3nt: TGCGCCAGCAGCCCCCCTTTTTTGGATACGCAGTATTTT; CDR3aa: CASSPPFLDTQYF
abundance: .; v_gene: TRBV7-2; j_gene: TRBJ2-7; d_gene: .; CDR3nt: TGTGCCAGCAGCTTAGACAGGATCTCCTACGAGCAGTACTTC; CDR3aa: CASSLDRISYEQYF
abundance: .; v_gene: TRBV27; j_gene: TRBJ2-7; d_gene: TRBD2; CDR3nt: TGTGCCAGCAGTTTATCCGGGGGGACGGCCTACGAGCAGTACTTC; CDR3aa: CASSLSGGTAYEQYF
abundance: .; v_gene: TRBV21-1; j_gene: TRBJ2-4; d_gene: .; CDR3nt: TGTGCCAGCAGCCCCAAAGTAGGGGCCAAAAACATTCAGTACTTC; CDR3aa: CASSPKVGAKNIQYF
abundance: .; v_gene: TRBV27; j_gene: TRBJ1-5; d_gene: .; CDR3nt: TGTGCCAGCAGCCCTGGGGACGAGGTGGGTAATCAGCCCCAGCATTTT; CDR3aa: CASSPGDEVGNQPQHF
abundance: .; v_gene: TRBV7-2; j_gene: TRBJ2-1; d_gene: .; CDR3nt: TGTGCCAGCAGCTTAGACCTAAGACCCTACAATGAGCAGTTCTTC; CDR3aa: CASSLDLRPYNEQFF
abundance: .; v_gene: TRBV10-3; j_gene: TRBJ2-7; d_gene: .; CDR3nt: TGTGCCATCAGCCCCGGGAGCTCCTACGAGCAGTACTTC; CDR3aa: CAISPGSSYEQYF
abundance: few; v_gene: TRBV4-3; j_gene: TRBJ1-1; d_gene: TRBD1; CDR3nt: TGCGCCAGCAGCCGACAGGGGAGGGACACTGAAGCTTTCTTT; CDR3aa: CASSRQGRDTEAFF
abundance: .; v_gene: TRBV19; j_gene: TRBJ2-1; d_gene: .; CDR3nt: TGTGCCAGTAGTATTCGGGCAGGGCCCAATGAGCAGTTCTTC; CDR3aa: CASSIRAGPNEQFF
abundance: once; v_gene: TRBV11-2; j_gene: TRBJ2-4; d_gene: .; CDR3nt: TGTGCCAGCAGCTACGGATCCAAAAACATTCAGTACTTC; CDR3aa: CASSYGSKNIQYF
abundance: .; v_gene: TRBV7-8; j_gene: TRBJ2-7; d_gene: TRBD1; CDR3nt: TGTGCCAGCAGCCCGGGACAGGGTTACTACGAGCAGTACTTC; CDR3aa: CASSPGQGYYEQYF
abundance: .; v_gene: TRBV15; j_gene: TRBJ1-3; d_gene: .; CDR3nt: TGTGCCACACGTCGGGGTCGAGGGTCTGGAAACACCATATATTTT; CDR3aa: CATRRGRGSGNTIYF
abundance: .; v_gene: TRBV4-2; j_gene: TRBJ1-1; d_gene: TRBD1; CDR3nt: TGTGCCAGCAGCCAAGCGGGACAGCAAGACACTGAAGCTTTCTTT; CDR3aa: CASSQAGQQDTEAFF
abundance: .; v_gene: TRBV11-1; j_gene: TRBJ1-1; d_gene: .; CDR3nt: TGTGCCAGCAGCCTTGTAGGGGGGGGCACTGAAGCTTTCTTT; CDR3aa: CASSLVGGGTEAFF
abundance: .; v_gene: TRBV7-2; j_gene: TRBJ2-5; d_gene: TRBD2; CDR3nt: TGTGCCAGCAGCCCGGTGGGGGGGGAAGAGACCCAGTACTTC; CDR3aa: CASSPVGGEETQYF
abundance: .; v_gene: TRBV7-2; j_gene: TRBJ2-2; d_gene: .; CDR3nt: TGTGCCAGCAGCATGACTTGGGCCGGGGAGCTGTTTTTT; CDR3aa: CASSMTWAGELFF
abundance: .; v_gene: TRBV7-9; j_gene: TRBJ2-3; d_gene: .; CDR3nt: TGTGCCAGCAGCTTACCGGTCCAGATGGACACAGATACGCAGTATTTT; CDR3aa: CASSLPVQMDTDTQYF
abundance: .; v_gene: TRBV19; j_gene: TRBJ2-7; d_gene: TRBD2; CDR3nt: TGTGCCAGTAACCAGCGGGAGACGGCCGAGCAGTACTTC; CDR3aa: CASNQRETAEQYF
abundance: .; v_gene: TRBV25-1; j_gene: TRBJ2-6; d_gene: .; CDR3nt: TGTGCCAGCAGTGGCTGGGGCTCTGGGGCCAACGTCCTGACTTTC; CDR3aa: CASSGWGSGANVLTF
abundance: .; v_gene: TRBV4-1; j_gene: TRBJ1-4; d_gene: .; CDR3nt: TGCGCCAGCAGCCAAGAAGACAGGAATGAAAAACTGTTTTTT; CDR3aa: CASSQEDRNEKLFF
abundance: .; v_gene: TRBV28; j_gene: TRBJ2-1; d_gene: TRBD2; CDR3nt: TGTGCCAGCAGTTACGGGAGGGCTGGTACCAATGAGCAGTTCTTC; CDR3aa: CASSYGRAGTNEQFF
abundance: .; v_gene: TRBV5-1; j_gene: TRBJ2-1; d_gene: TRBD1; CDR3nt: TGCGCCAGCAGCACTGGGGGACAGGTCAATGAGCAGTTCTTC; CDR3aa: CASSTGGQVNEQFF
abundance: few; v_gene: TRBV30; j_gene: TRBJ1-1; d_gene: .; CDR3nt: TGTGCCTGTGGGGGGAGGATAAATAAGAACACTGAAGCTTTCTTT; CDR3aa: CACGGRINKNTEAFF
abundance: .; v_gene: TRBV9; j_gene: TRBJ2-3; d_gene: .; CDR3nt: TGTGCCAGCAGCCGAAGCGGATACACAGATACGCAGTATTTT; CDR3aa: CASSRSGYTDTQYF
abundance: .; v_gene: TRBV25-1; j_gene: TRBJ2-2; d_gene: .; CDR3nt: TGTGCCAGCAGACAGGCTTCGAACACCGGGGAGCTGTTTTTT; CDR3aa: CASRQASNTGELFF
abundance: once; v_gene: TRBV5-5; j_gene: TRBJ2-7; d_gene: TRBD2; CDR3nt: TGTGCCAGCAGCTTATCTCATCTAGCGGGAAACGAGCAGTACTTC; CDR3aa: CASSLSHLAGNEQYF
abundance: .; v_gene: TRBV5-1; j_gene: TRBJ2-3; d_gene: .; CDR3nt: TGCGCCAGGCAGGAAACAGGGCGGGGAGTTCCAGATACGCAGTATTTT; CDR3aa: CARQETGRGVPDTQYF